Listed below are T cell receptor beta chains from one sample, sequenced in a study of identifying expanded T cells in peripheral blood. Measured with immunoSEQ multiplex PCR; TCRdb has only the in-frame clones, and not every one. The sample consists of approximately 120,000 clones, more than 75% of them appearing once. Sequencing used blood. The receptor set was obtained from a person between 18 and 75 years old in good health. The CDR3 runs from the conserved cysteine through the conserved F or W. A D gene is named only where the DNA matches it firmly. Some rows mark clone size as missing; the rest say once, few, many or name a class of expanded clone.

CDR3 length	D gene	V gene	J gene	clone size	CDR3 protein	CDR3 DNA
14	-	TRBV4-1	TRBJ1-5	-	CASSQAGSNQPQHF	TGCGCCAGCAGCCAGGCAGGGAGCAATCAGCCCCAGCATTTT
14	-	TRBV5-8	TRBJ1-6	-	CASSTGAGNSPLHF	TGTGCCAGCAGTACAGGCGCGGGTAATTCACCCCTCCACTTT
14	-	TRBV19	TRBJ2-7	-	CASSMVAGPYEQYF	TGTGCCAGTAGTATGGTGGCAGGGCCATACGAGCAGTACTTC
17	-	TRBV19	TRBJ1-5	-	CASSISRGVRSDQPQHF	TGTGCCAGTAGTATTAGTAGGGGCGTGAGGAGCGACCAGCCCCAGCATTTT
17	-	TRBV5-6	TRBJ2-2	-	CASSTPQGTLNTGELFF	TGTGCCAGCAGCACGCCCCAAGGGACACTTAACACCGGGGAGCTGTTTTTT
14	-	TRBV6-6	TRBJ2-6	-	CASSFDSGANVLTF	TGTGCCAGCAGTTTCGACTCTGGGGCCAACGTCCTGACTTTC
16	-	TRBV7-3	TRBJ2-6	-	CASSLTRDSGANVLTF	TGTGCCAGCAGCTTGACTAGGGACTCTGGGGCCAACGTCCTGACTTTC
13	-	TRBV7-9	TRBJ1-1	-	CASSLTGNTEAFF	TGTGCCAGCAGCCTGACAGGGAACACTGAAGCTTTCTTT
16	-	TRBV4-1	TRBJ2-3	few	CASSQDHRAPTDTQYF	TGCGCCAGCAGCCAAGATCACCGGGCTCCCACAGATACGCAGTATTTT
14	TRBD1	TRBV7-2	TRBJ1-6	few	CASIIQGTNSPLHF	TGTGCCAGCATAATACAGGGGACTAATTCACCCCTCCACTTT
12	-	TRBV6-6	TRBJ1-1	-	CASSYPGAEAFF	TGTGCCAGCAGTTACCCCGGGGCCGAAGCTTTCTTT
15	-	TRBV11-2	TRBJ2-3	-	CASSLERARTDTQYF	TGTGCCAGCAGCTTAGAAAGGGCCCGCACAGATACGCAGTATTTT
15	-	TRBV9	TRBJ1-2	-	CASSVGVGKYGGYTF	TGTGCCAGCAGCGTAGGCGTAGGGAAGTATGGTGGCTACACCTTC
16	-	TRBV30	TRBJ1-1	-	CAWSGRRVVRDTEAFF	TGTGCCTGGAGTGGTAGGAGGGTAGTTCGGGACACTGAAGCTTTCTTT
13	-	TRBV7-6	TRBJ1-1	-	CASSLAGNTEAFF	TGTGCCAGCAGCTTAGCGGGGAACACTGAAGCTTTCTTT
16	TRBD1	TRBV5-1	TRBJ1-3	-	CASSLGDRGPGNTIYF	TGCGCCAGCAGCTTGGGGGACAGGGGGCCTGGAAACACCATATATTTT
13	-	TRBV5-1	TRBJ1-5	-	CASRAEGNQPQHF	TGCGCCAGCAGGGCAGAAGGTAATCAGCCCCAGCATTTT
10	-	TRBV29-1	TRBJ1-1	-	CSYRNTEAFF	TGCAGTTACAGGAACACTGAAGCTTTCTTT
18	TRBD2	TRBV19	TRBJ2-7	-	CASSIPAREVRSSYEQYF	TGTGCCAGTAGTATACCCGCCCGGGAGGTCCGAAGCTCCTACGAGCAGTACTTC
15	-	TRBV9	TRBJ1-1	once	CASSFFTVLDTEAFF	TGTGCCAGCAGCTTCTTCACAGTGCTCGACACTGAAGCTTTCTTT
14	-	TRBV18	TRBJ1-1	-	CASSLASDNTEAFF	TGTGCCAGCTCACTCGCCTCTGACAACACTGAAGCTTTCTTT
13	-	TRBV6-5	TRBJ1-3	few	CASRGGAGNTIYF	TGTGCCAGCCGCGGCGGGGCTGGAAACACCATATATTTT
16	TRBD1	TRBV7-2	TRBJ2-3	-	CASSLGGTGFTDTQYF	TGTGCCAGCAGCTTAGGGGGGACAGGGTTCACAGATACGCAGTATTTT
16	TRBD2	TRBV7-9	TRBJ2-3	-	CASSLLAGGPGDTQYF	TGTGCCAGCAGCTTACTAGCGGGGGGGCCCGGAGATACGCAGTATTTT
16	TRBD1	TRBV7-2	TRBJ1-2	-	CASSPRGQGANYGYTF	TGTGCCAGCAGCCCTAGGGGACAGGGCGCGAACTATGGCTACACCTTC
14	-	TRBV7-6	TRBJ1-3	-	CASSLATSGNTIYF	TGTGCCAGCAGCTTAGCAACCTCTGGAAACACCATATATTTT
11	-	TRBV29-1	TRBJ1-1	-	CSVHGNTEAFF	TGCAGCGTTCACGGAAACACTGAAGCTTTCTTT
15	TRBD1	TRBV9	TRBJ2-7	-	CASSVGTGGLNEQYF	TGTGCCAGCAGCGTAGGGACAGGGGGCTTGAACGAGCAGTACTTC
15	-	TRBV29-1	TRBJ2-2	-	CSVGVRGTMAGELFF	TGCAGCGTTGGAGTTAGGGGAACCATGGCCGGGGAGCTGTTTTTT
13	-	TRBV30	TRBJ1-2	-	CAWSAQGYFGYTF	TGTGCCTGGAGTGCCCAGGGTTACTTTGGCTACACCTTC
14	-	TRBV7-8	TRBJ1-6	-	CASSLSSYNSPLHF	TGTGCCAGCAGCCTAAGCTCCTATAATTCACCCCTCCACTTT
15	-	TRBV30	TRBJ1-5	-	CAWSVLGGPNQPQHF	TGTGCCTGGAGTGTACTGGGGGGCCCGAATCAGCCCCAGCATTTT
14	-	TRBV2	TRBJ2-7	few	CASRTAEATYEQYF	TGTGCCAGCAGGACGGCGGAGGCTACCTACGAGCAGTACTTC
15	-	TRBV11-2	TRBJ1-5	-	CASSLAGIGRQPQHF	TGTGCCAGCAGCTTAGCAGGTATCGGAAGACAGCCCCAGCATTTT
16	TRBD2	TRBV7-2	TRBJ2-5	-	CASSIPQGSGDETQYF	TGTGCCAGCAGCATCCCTCAGGGTAGCGGGGACGAGACCCAGTACTTC
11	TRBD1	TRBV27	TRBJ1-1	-	CATSRDSEAFF	TGTGCCACCTCAAGGGACAGTGAAGCTTTCTTT
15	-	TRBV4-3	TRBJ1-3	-	CASSQERQNLNTIYF	TGCGCCAGCAGCCAAGAGCGGCAGAATCTAAACACCATATATTTT
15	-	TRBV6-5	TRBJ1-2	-	CASSYFVQAIYGYTF	TGTGCCAGCAGTTACTTCGTACAGGCTATCTATGGCTACACCTTC
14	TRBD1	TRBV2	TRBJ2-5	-	CASSGQGIQETQYF	TGTGCCAGCAGCGGACAGGGGATCCAAGAGACCCAGTACTTC
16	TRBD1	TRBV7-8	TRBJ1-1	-	CASSPWTGQTNTEAFF	TGTGCCAGCAGCCCGTGGACAGGGCAGACGAACACTGAAGCTTTCTTT
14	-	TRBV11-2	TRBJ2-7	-	CASSLGGPSYEQYF	TGTGCCAGCAGCTTAGGGGGACCCTCCTACGAGCAGTACTTC
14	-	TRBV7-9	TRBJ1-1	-	CASSLGPSNTEAFF	TGTGCCAGCAGCTTAGGACCGTCGAACACTGAAGCTTTCTTT
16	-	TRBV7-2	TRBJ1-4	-	CASSQVVGGLDEKLFF	TGTGCCAGCAGCCAAGTCGTCGGGGGGCTTGATGAAAAACTGTTTTTT
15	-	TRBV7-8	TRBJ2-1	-	CASSPPLSTSTEQFF	TGTGCCAGCAGCCCCCCGCTTTCGACTAGTACAGAGCAGTTCTTC
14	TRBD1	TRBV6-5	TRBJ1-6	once	CASSYRQGRTPLHF	TGTGCCAGCAGTTATCGACAGGGAAGGACACCCCTCCACTTT
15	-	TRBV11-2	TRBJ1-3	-	CASSLGVSSGNTIYF	TGTGCCAGCAGCTTAGGCGTATCCTCTGGAAACACCATATATTTT
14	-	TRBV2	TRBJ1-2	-	CASQKPTSNYGYTF	TGTGCCAGCCAGAAACCGACGTCTAACTATGGCTACACCTTC